This T cell receptor beta chain came from a study of T cell responses to AZD1222 COVID-19 vaccine. With regard to this clone: The target antigen is unknown.

The study's findings and limits: Reports say nearly half of spike-specific TCRs go after unmutated variant regions. All repertoire sampling was performed exclusively after the peak T cell response. White British people made up most donors, females outnumbered males, and clonal diversity was possibly underestimated.

From germline, CDR1 is MGHRA and CDR2 YSYEKL. CDR3 length: 14 amino acids. Trimming pared 7 bases from V and 0 bases from J, leaving 9 bases between. TCRdb's table, derived via immunoSEQ multiplex PCR, lists solely in-frame clones and lacks some. The table has some 130,000 clones, roughly 93% seen once. The specimen was peripheral blood, collected 28 days after the second AZD1222 dose. The V and J genes are TRBV4-1 and TRBJ1-4; unclear D gene. This receptor was identified in an adult who received the AZD1222 COVID-19 vaccine. CDR3 nucleotide sequence: TGCGCCAGCAAGGTCGGGCCAACTAATGAAAAACTGTTTTTT. Its protein product is CASKVGPTNEKLFF.